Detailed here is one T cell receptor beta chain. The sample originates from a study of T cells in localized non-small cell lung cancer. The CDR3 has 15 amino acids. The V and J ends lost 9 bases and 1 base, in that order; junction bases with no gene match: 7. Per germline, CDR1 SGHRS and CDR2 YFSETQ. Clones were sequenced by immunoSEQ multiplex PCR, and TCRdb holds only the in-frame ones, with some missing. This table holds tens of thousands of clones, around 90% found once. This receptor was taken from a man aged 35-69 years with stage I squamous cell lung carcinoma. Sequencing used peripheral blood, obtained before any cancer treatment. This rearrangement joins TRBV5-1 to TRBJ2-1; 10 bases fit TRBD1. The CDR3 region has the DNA TGCGCCACCCAGGTGGGACAGGGGTCCTACAATGAGCAGTTCTTC. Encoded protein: CATQVGQGSYNEQFF.